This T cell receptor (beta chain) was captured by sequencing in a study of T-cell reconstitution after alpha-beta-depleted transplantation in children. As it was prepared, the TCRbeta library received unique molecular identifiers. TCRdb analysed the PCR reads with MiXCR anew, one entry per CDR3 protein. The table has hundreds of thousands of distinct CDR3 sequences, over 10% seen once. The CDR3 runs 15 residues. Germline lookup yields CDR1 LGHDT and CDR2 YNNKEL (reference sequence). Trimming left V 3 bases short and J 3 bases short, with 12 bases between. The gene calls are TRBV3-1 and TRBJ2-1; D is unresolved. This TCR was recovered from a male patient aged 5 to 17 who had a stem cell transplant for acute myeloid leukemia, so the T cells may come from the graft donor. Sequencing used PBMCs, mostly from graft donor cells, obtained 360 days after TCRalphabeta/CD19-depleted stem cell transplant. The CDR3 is CASSHQGPIYNEQFF. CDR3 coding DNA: TGTGCCAGCAGCCACCAAGGACCGATCTACAATGAGCAGTTCTTC.